Listed below are T cell receptor beta chains from one sample, sequenced in a study of cytomegalovirus exposure and HLA in healthy donors. Assay: immunoSEQ multiplex PCR; the TCRdb copy retains only in-frame clones and omits some. This sample contains about 170,000 clones. Material: PBMCs. These receptor sequences come from a woman aged 18-35 years in good health and CMV-seropositive. Each CDR3 is given with its conserved first and last residue. D genes are given only for firm matches.

J gene	V gene	D gene	CDR3 DNA	CDR3 protein
TRBJ2-3	TRBV7-9	NA	TGTGCCAGCAGCTTACATACCGGACTTTACTTAGATACGCAGTATTTT	CASSLHTGLYLDTQYF
TRBJ1-6	TRBV25-1	NA	TGTGCCAGCAGTGAATCGGGTGGGTGGAGCTCCTATAATTCACCCCTCCACTTT	CASSESGGWSSYNSPLHF
TRBJ2-1	TRBV15	NA	TGTGCCACCAGCAGAGCTAGACAGGACTCCTACAATGAGCAGTTCTTC	CATSRARQDSYNEQFF
TRBJ1-6	TRBV9	TRBD1	TGTGCCAGCGGCGAGAACAGGGGAAATAATTCACCCCTCCACTTT	CASGENRGNNSPLHF
TRBJ2-1	TRBV6-5	NA	TGTGCCAGCAGTTACTCCCGGGCGGGAGAGCAGTTCTTC	CASSYSRAGEQFF
TRBJ1-2	TRBV29-1	TRBD1	TGCAGCGTTTACAGGGGATCTCACTATGGCTACACCTTC	CSVYRGSHYGYTF
TRBJ1-5	TRBV4-1	NA	TGCGCCAGCAGCCATGGACACCTAGACGAGCAGCCCCAGCATTTT	CASSHGHLDEQPQHF
TRBJ2-5	TRBV18	TRBD1	TGTGCCAGCTCACCACGCCGGGACAGGGACCAAGAGACCCAGTACTTC	CASSPRRDRDQETQYF
TRBJ2-1	TRBV7-8	TRBD1	TGTGCCAGCAGCTTAACAGGGGGTTACCTCGGGAATGAGCAGTTCTTC	CASSLTGGYLGNEQFF
TRBJ1-2	TRBV5-4	NA	TGTGCCAGCAGCTTGGACAGCAACTATGGCTACACCTTC	CASSLDSNYGYTF
TRBJ1-1	TRBV5-1	TRBD1	TGCGCCAGCAGTTTTGGGACAGGGTTGAACACTGAAGCTTTCTTT	CASSFGTGLNTEAFF
TRBJ2-3	TRBV30	NA	TGTGCCTGGAGAACTACAGGGGATACGCAGTATTTT	CAWRTTGDTQYF